The 15 T cell receptor beta chains in this list originate from one sample, sequenced in a study of low-dose radiotherapy and immunotherapy resistance in tumors. As to time point: after trial treatment. Stated treatment: LDRT plus nivolumab, ipilimumab, low-dose cyclophosphamide and aspirin (RACIN trial). Primers targeting TRAV and TRBV primed first-strand cDNA, covering alpha and beta chains. TCR amplification ran roughly 21 PCR cycles using constant-region and V-primer adapter primers. TCRdb re-called the reads through MiXCR, storing one row per CDR3 protein. Of roughly 100,000 distinct CDR3 sequences in the sample, under 25% were seen once. The material was PBMCs, obtained after low-dose radiotherapy plus immunotherapy. The source is a male donor with prostate cancer.

As to this clonotype: This likely came from a read error, as a far larger clone is one base away. The V gene is TRBV6-1, the J gene TRBJ2-7; TRBD2 aligns across 13 bases. V shed 6 bases, J shed 7 bases, and the junction held 6 bases outside the gene matches. Per germline, CDR1 MNHNS and CDR2 SASEGT. This CDR3 has 14 amino acids. DNA of the CDR3: TGTGCCAGCAGCACGGGACTAGCGGGGAGTGAGCAGTACTTC. Translation: CASSTGLAGSEQYF.

This clonotype was seen only a few times. The CDR3 DNA reads TGTGCCAGCAGAGACGGGGACACCTACGAGCAGTACTTC. This gives the protein CASRDGDTYEQYF. This chain links TRBV12-3 or TRBV12-4 with TRBJ2-7; TRBD1 might be the D (6 bases). With 6 bases removed from V and 2 bases from J, the gap between germline ends came to 11 bases. The CDR3 is 13 amino acids.

About this clonotype itself: This likely traces to a read error, being one base from a far larger clone. The CDR3 spells CASSQRTGGPGREQYF. Here the CDR3 DNA reads TGTGCCAGCAGCCAGAGAACTGGGGGGCCGGGTCGTGAGCAGTACTTC. The chain employs TRBV3-1 and TRBJ2-5, with D perhaps given as TRBD1 or TRBD2 (6 bases each). Between the trimmed V and J ends, which lost 3 bases and 11 bases, there was a span of 25 bases. The CDR3 is made up of 16 amino acids. Germline-derived CDR1 and CDR2 are LGHDT and YNNKEL (reference sequence).

The genes are TRBV28 and TRBJ2-7, with D possibly TRBD1 on 5 matching bases. Germline CDR1 and CDR2: MDHEN and SYDVKM. CDR3 length: 12 residues. Trimming pared 6 bases from V and 7 bases from J, leaving 13 bases between. CDR3 sequence: CASSAGYLEQYF. CDR3 nucleotides: TGTGCCAGCAGCGCAGGGTACCTTGAGCAGTACTTC.

A note on this clonotype: A far larger clone is just one base off, so this is likely a read error. The CDR3 protein is CAVRDTADNEQYF. CDR3 nucleotides: TGTGCCGTTCGGGACACCGCAGACAATGAGCAGTACTTC. This chain links TRBV6-2 or TRBV6-3 with TRBJ2-7, with D perhaps TRBD1 (6 bases). V was clipped by 11 bases and J by 7 bases, with 21 bases between them. This CDR3 contains 13 residues. Per germline, CDR1 MNHEY and CDR2 SVGEGT.

This clonotype was seen many times. The chain couples TRBV5-1 to TRBJ2-3; D unclear. Trimming stripped 0 bases from V and 1 base from J, with 6 bases between. The CDR3 totals 14 residues. Germline V gives CDR1 SGHRS, CDR2 YFSETQ. CDR3 in amino acids: CASSLAWRTDTQYF. DNA for the CDR3: TGCGCCAGCAGCTTGGCCTGGCGCACAGATACGCAGTATTTT.

This clonotype has at least ten counts. V usage is TRBV13 and J usage is TRBJ2-3, with unresolved D. Between the trimmed V and J ends, which lost 4 bases and 4 bases, there was a span of 12 bases. Germline CDR1 is PRHDT and CDR2 is FYEKMQ (reference sequence). This CDR3 is built from 14 residues. The CDR3 reads CASSSPGWADTQYF. In DNA, the CDR3 is TGTGCCAGCAGCTCCCCCGGGTGGGCAGATACGCAGTATTTT.

The table lists this clonotype with many counts. The chain employs TRBV14 and TRBJ2-7; TRBD1 aligns across 11 bases. The CDR3 covers 15 residues. Looked up from germline, CDR1 is SGHDN and CDR2 is FVKESK. V gave up 4 bases and J gave up 5 bases; unmatched junction bases: 7. The CDR3 region is CASSPPRTGGHEQYF. The CDR3, as DNA: TGTGCCAGCAGCCCCCCCCGGACAGGGGGCCACGAGCAGTACTTC.

This clonotype was detected ten times or more. The V call is TRBV2, the J call TRBJ2-3; D is possibly TRBD2 (5 bases). Trimming removed 9 bases at V and 3 bases at J, with 13 bases between. Germline V lookup: CDR1 SNHLY, CDR2 FYNNEI. The CDR3 spans 13 residues. For the CDR3, the DNA is TGTGCCAGTTCGCCGGGATGGACAGATACGCAGTATTTT. It encodes CASSPGWTDTQYF.

This clonotype showed up just once. The chain is built from TRBV28 and TRBJ1-5; maybe TRBD1 (6 bases). This CDR3 comprises 16 residues. The V gene's germline CDR1 is MDHEN and CDR2 SYDVKM. Trimming pared 5 bases from V and 4 bases from J, leaving 18 bases between. The CDR3 spells CASSTERTGFNQPQHF. CDR3 in DNA: TGTGCCAGCAGTACGGAGAGAACAGGGTTTAATCAGCCCCAGCATTTT. Drawing the rest from reference TRBV28 and TRBJ1-5, the complete variable domain is DVKVTQSSRYLVKRTGEKVFLECVQDMDHENMFWYRQDPGLGLRLIYFSYDVKMKEKGDIPEGYSVSREKKERFSLILESASTNQTSMYLCASSTERTGFNQPQHFGDGTRLSIL.

This clonotype was found many times. The rearrangement joins TRBV30 to TRBJ2-1, with D uncertain. Deletions cut 2 bases from V and 3 bases from J, with 11 bases between. CDR3 length equals 14 residues. Looked up from germline, CDR1 is GTSNPN and CDR2 is SVGIG (reference sequence). CDR3 residues: CAWSPTSIYNEQFF. CDR3 coding DNA: TGTGCCTGGAGTCCCACTTCTATCTACAATGAGCAGTTCTTC. Full variable domain (remainder filled in from reference TRBV30 and TRBJ2-1): SQTIHQWPATLVQPVGSPLSLECTVEGTSNPNLYWYRQAAGRGLQLLFYSVGIGQISSEVPQNLSASRPQDRQFILSSKKLLLSDSGFYLCAWSPTSIYNEQFFGPGTRLTVL.

This clonotype was found many times. This chain joins TRBV7-2 and TRBJ2-3, with D unclear. This CDR3 is 14 amino acids long. Germline V gives CDR1 SGHTA, CDR2 FQGNSA. The V gene lost 5 bases and the J gene lost 5 bases, with 14 bases spanning the gap. The chain's CDR3 is CASSRYLGGDTQYF. The CDR3 DNA reads TGTGCCAGCAGCCGGTACCTTGGCGGAGATACGCAGTATTTT.

This clonotype was recorded at least ten times. This chain connects TRBV30 to TRBJ2-1; D gene uncertain. In germline, CDR1 is GTSNPN, CDR2 SVGIG (reference sequence). This CDR3 spans 14 amino acids. V shed 0 bases and J shed 5 bases, with 11 bases lying between them. CDR3 amino acids: CAWSVLAIHNEQFF. The CDR3 coding sequence is TGTGCCTGGAGTGTATTAGCCATCCACAATGAGCAGTTCTTC. Complete variable domain (other parts from reference TRBV30 and TRBJ2-1): SQTIHQWPATLVQPVGSPLSLECTVEGTSNPNLYWYRQAAGRGLQLLFYSVGIGQISSEVPQNLSASRPQDRQFILSSKKLLLSDSGFYLCAWSVLAIHNEQFFGPGTRLTVL.

This clonotype was detected ten times or more. The chain has TRBV4-1 and TRBJ2-2; D possibly corresponds to TRBD1 (6 bases). This CDR3 contains 12 residues. V shed 8 bases and J shed 6 bases, with 10 bases lying between them. CDR1 is MGHRA, CDR2 YSYEKL, per germline. The DNA of the CDR3 is TGCGCCAGCCAGGGGTTTGCCGGGGAGCTGTTTTTT. Translated, it gives CASQGFAGELFF.

The sample holds a few counts of this clonotype. This chain links TRBV5-1 with TRBJ1-2; D may be TRBD1 (5 bases). CDR3 length: 14 amino acids. V dropped 4 bases and J dropped 0 bases, with 10 bases sitting between them. Germline CDR1 and CDR2: SGHRS and YFSETQ. The CDR3 sequence is CASSLDSTNYGYTF. The CDR3, as DNA: TGCGCCAGCAGCCTAGACAGCACTAACTATGGCTACACCTTC.